The clone carrying this T cell receptor beta chain was picked up many times. TCRdb independently ran MiXCR on the 5' RACE reads; one entry per CDR3 protein. Found here are roughly 42,000 distinct CDR3 sequences, about 7.1% of them singletons; the top ten hold 1.4% to 1.5%. CDR3 size: 14 residues. Germline lookup yields CDR1 DFQATT and CDR2 SNEGSKA (reference sequence). V lost 6 bases to trimming and J lost 5 bases; unmatched junction nucleotides: 7. The sample comes from a study of T-cell memory formation after mild COVID-19. This receptor was identified in a man aged 18 to 30 who had mild COVID-19 (a few samples of this study predate the infection). Cell type and time point are not known. The sample taken for sequencing was PBMCs or a T cell subset sorted from them (not recorded which). The rearrangement joins TRBV20-1 to TRBJ2-5; 12 nucleotides line up with TRBD2. The CDR3 region has the DNA TGCAGTGCCGGCCGACTAGCGGGGGAGGAGACCCAGTACTTC. It is translated as CSAGRLAGEETQYF.